The rows below give T cell receptor beta chains drawn from one sample of a study of healthy donors' naive CD4 and CD8 T cells. MiXCR was run by TCRdb on the reads, yielding one entry per CDR3 protein. Found here are 150,000 to 200,000 distinct CDR3 sequences, around 70% of them singletons; the top ten hold 2.3%. The sequencing input was naive CD4+ and CD8+ T cells sorted from blood, pooled from several donors. All receptors come from a pool of human donors in good health; the sample pools cells from several healthy donors. The CDR3 runs from the conserved cysteine through the conserved F or W. The D gene is left open where the match is weak. Size values are once, few and many counts, or a class for expanded clones, and some rows have none.

v_call,clone_size,j_call,d_call,cdr3_aa,cdr3_nt
TRBV19,-,TRBJ1-6,TRBD1,CASSIRQGGISPLHF,TGTGCCAGTAGTATCCGACAGGGTGGGATTTCACCCCTCCACTTT
TRBV29-1,few,TRBJ2-1,TRBD1,CSVDRNNEQFF,TGCAGCGTGGACAGGAACAATGAGCAGTTCTTC
TRBV7-7,once,TRBJ2-7,TRBD1,CASSLAPGQGDEQYF,TGTGCTAGCAGCTTAGCCCCCGGACAGGGAGACGAGCAGTACTTC
TRBV27,-,TRBJ2-7,-,CASRSGRISSYEQYF,TGTGCCAGCAGATCCGGACGGATAAGCTCCTACGAGCAGTACTTC
TRBV19,-,TRBJ2-2,TRBD1,CASSPRLGQGNTGELFF,TGTGCCAGTAGTCCGCGTCTCGGACAGGGGAACACCGGGGAGCTGTTTTTT
TRBV14,-,TRBJ1-6,-,CASSHSRTLHF,TGTGCCAGCAGCCACAGTCGTACCCTCCACTTT
TRBV12-5,-,TRBJ1-6,TRBD1,CASSLPGTGSLPLHF,TGTGCCAGCAGTCTACCCGGGACAGGGTCCTTACCCCTCCACTTT
TRBV18,few,TRBJ1-2,-,CASSPSAEGVGANYGYTF,TGTGCCAGCTCACCCTCGGCGGAGGGTGTGGGGGCTAACTATGGCTACACCTTC
TRBV27,-,TRBJ1-5,TRBD1,CASSVQGATQPQHF,TGTGCCAGCAGTGTACAGGGGGCAACCCAGCCCCAGCATTTT
TRBV15,-,TRBJ1-5,TRBD1,CATRNQGQGVSYQPQHF,TGTGCCACCAGAAACCAAGGACAGGGGGTCTCTTATCAGCCCCAGCATTTT
TRBV29-1,-,TRBJ1-3,-,CSVESSGNTIYF,TGCAGCGTTGAATCATCTGGAAACACCATATATTTT
TRBV30,few,TRBJ2-3,-,CAWSVTGGTDTQYF,TGTGCCTGGAGTGTTACGGGGGGCACAGATACGCAGTATTTT
TRBV6-5,-,TRBJ2-1,-,CASSYFTGMGYNEQFF,TGTGCCAGCAGTTACTTCACAGGGATGGGCTACAATGAGCAGTTCTTC
TRBV7-9,-,TRBJ1-1,-,CASSLALGAEAFF,TGTGCCAGCAGCTTAGCGCTCGGGGCCGAAGCTTTCTTT
TRBV5-1,-,TRBJ2-7,TRBD1,CASSSPRDSSYEQYF,TGCGCCAGCAGCTCGCCCCGGGACAGCTCCTACGAGCAGTACTTC
TRBV19,-,TRBJ2-2,-,CASSSRGSGELFF,TGTGCCAGTAGCTCCCGGGGTAGCGGGGAGCTGTTTTTT
TRBV13,-,TRBJ2-7,TRBD1,CASSYGGQGVEQYF,TGTGCCAGCAGCTATGGGGGACAGGGGGTCGAGCAGTACTTC
TRBV4-3,-,TRBJ1-2,-,CASSQRAAIYGYTF,TGCGCCAGCAGCCAACGTGCAGCTATCTATGGCTACACCTTC
TRBV12-3/TRBV12-4,-,TRBJ2-1,TRBD2,CASSFISLAETYNEQFF,TGTGCCAGCAGTTTTATCTCCCTAGCGGAAACCTACAATGAGCAGTTCTTC
TRBV5-6,-,TRBJ1-1,-,CASRDTGNTEAFF,TGTGCCAGCAGGGACACGGGGAACACTGAAGCTTTCTTT
TRBV12-5,-,TRBJ2-7,TRBD2,CASGLVRLADFYEQYF,TGTGCTAGTGGTTTGGTTCGACTAGCGGACTTTTACGAGCAGTACTTC
TRBV6-5,once,TRBJ1-1,-,CASSHDPHQLNTEAFF,TGTGCCAGCAGTCATGATCCCCACCAGCTGAACACTGAAGCTTTCTTT
TRBV20-1,once,TRBJ1-1,-,CSARWSGNTEAFF,TGCAGTGCTAGATGGAGCGGGAACACTGAAGCTTTCTTT
TRBV12-5,-,TRBJ2-2,-,CASGLVVEVVGELFF,TGTGCTAGTGGTTTGGTAGTAGAGGTGGTCGGGGAGCTGTTTTTT
TRBV27,-,TRBJ2-1,-,CASSFGRGVLDF,TGTGCCAGCAGTTTTGGCAGGGGCGTTTTAGACTTC
TRBV29-1,-,TRBJ2-1,TRBD1,CSSRQGSYNEQFF,TGCAGCTCCCGACAGGGCTCCTACAATGAGCAGTTCTTC
TRBV5-1,once,TRBJ2-1,-,CASSLGELDNEQFF,TGCGCCAGCAGCTTGGGGGAATTGGACAATGAGCAGTTCTTC
TRBV12-5,-,TRBJ2-7,-,CASGLPAGRSGHF,TGTGCTAGTGGTTTGCCGGCAGGGAGGAGCGGGCACTTC
TRBV29-1,once,TRBJ2-3,TRBD2,CSVGGRAGSDTQYF,TGCAGCGTTGGAGGGAGGGCAGGGTCAGATACGCAGTATTTT
TRBV19,-,TRBJ1-1,TRBD1,CASSQDRDTEAFF,TGTGCCAGTAGTCAGGACAGGGACACTGAAGCTTTCTTT
TRBV19,-,TRBJ1-5,-,CASSRGPGQPQHF,TGTGCCAGTAGTAGGGGGCCAGGTCAGCCCCAGCATTTT
TRBV20-1,few,TRBJ2-1,TRBD2,CSARGTSDGGEQFF,TGCAGTGCTCGCGGGACTAGCGACGGGGGTGAGCAGTTCTTC
TRBV20-1,-,TRBJ1-1,-,CSAEGTEAFF,TGCAGTGCCGAGGGAACTGAAGCTTTCTTT
TRBV27,-,TRBJ2-1,-,CASSLSQYNEQFF,TGTGCCAGCAGTTTAAGTCAGTACAATGAGCAGTTCTTC
TRBV4-3,-,TRBJ1-6,-,CASSQDGWGRYNSPLHF,TGCGCCAGCAGCCAAGATGGCTGGGGAAGATATAATTCACCCCTCCACTTT
TRBV29-1,-,TRBJ2-1,TRBD2,CSVVVAGVNEQFF,TGCAGCGTTGTGGTAGCGGGAGTTAATGAGCAGTTCTTC
TRBV12-3/TRBV12-4,-,TRBJ2-1,TRBD2,CASSFSGRAHNEQFF,TGTGCCAGCAGTTTCAGCGGGAGGGCCCACAATGAGCAGTTCTTC
TRBV19,-,TRBJ2-3,TRBD1,CASSPRDRVADTQYF,TGTGCCAGTAGTCCCCGGGACAGGGTAGCAGATACGCAGTATTTT
TRBV19,-,TRBJ2-3,-,CASNPRAGSTDTQYF,TGTGCCAGTAACCCCAGGGCTGGCAGCACAGATACGCAGTATTTT
TRBV14,-,TRBJ2-7,TRBD2,CASSPGLAGPDSYEQYF,TGTGCCAGCAGCCCGGGACTAGCGGGTCCAGACTCCTACGAGCAGTACTTC
TRBV27,-,TRBJ1-2,-,CASSPYQGQTNGYTF,TGTGCCAGCAGTCCGTACCAGGGACAAACCAATGGCTACACCTTC
TRBV19,-,TRBJ2-1,-,CASSMVESSYNEQFF,TGTGCCAGTAGTATGGTGGAGAGCTCCTACAATGAGCAGTTCTTC
TRBV24-1,medium-sized,TRBJ2-2,-,CATSKPNSNTGELFF,TGTGCCACCAGTAAGCCGAATTCGAACACCGGGGAGCTGTTTTTT
TRBV5-5,once,TRBJ2-7,TRBD1,CASSVTGTGAPYEQYF,TGTGCCAGCAGCGTGACCGGGACAGGGGCTCCCTACGAGCAGTACTTC
TRBV5-4,few,TRBJ2-1,TRBD1,CASSWGTGDNEQFF,TGTGCCAGCAGCTGGGGGACAGGGGACAATGAGCAGTTCTTC
TRBV29-1,-,TRBJ2-1,TRBD2,CSVDRTSGNEQFF,TGCAGCGTTGATCGGACTAGCGGCAATGAGCAGTTCTTC
TRBV29-1,-,TRBJ2-4,-,CSVEDQGGVDIQYF,TGCAGCGTTGAAGATCAAGGAGGAGTCGACATTCAGTACTTC
TRBV6-1,-,TRBJ2-5,-,CASSEHRESETQYF,TGTGCCAGCAGTGAGCACAGAGAATCGGAGACCCAGTACTTC
TRBV6-2/TRBV6-3,-,TRBJ2-1,TRBD1,CASSYQGQLNEQFF,TGTGCCAGCAGTTACCAGGGACAGCTAAATGAGCAGTTCTTC
TRBV29-1,-,TRBJ1-2,-,CSVAGLRYGYTF,TGCAGCGTTGCTGGTCTGCGATATGGCTACACCTTC
TRBV6-1,-,TRBJ2-5,TRBD2,CASTLAGRIQETQYF,TGTGCCAGCACACTAGCGGGGCGGATTCAAGAGACCCAGTACTTC
TRBV29-1,-,TRBJ1-1,-,CSVEGNRMNTEAFF,TGCAGCGTGGAGGGGAATCGAATGAACACTGAAGCTTTCTTT
TRBV20-1,-,TRBJ1-1,-,CSAEGVRALNTEAFF,TGCAGTGCTGAGGGAGTGCGGGCTCTCAACACTGAAGCTTTCTTT
TRBV6-5,-,TRBJ1-3,TRBD1,CASSYSPGQGVGNTIYF,TGTGCCAGCAGTTACTCCCCGGGACAGGGCGTAGGAAACACCATATATTTT
TRBV6-5,once,TRBJ2-1,TRBD1,CASSRTPGQGSDEQFF,TGTGCCAGCAGCCGAACCCCGGGACAGGGATCGGATGAGCAGTTCTTC